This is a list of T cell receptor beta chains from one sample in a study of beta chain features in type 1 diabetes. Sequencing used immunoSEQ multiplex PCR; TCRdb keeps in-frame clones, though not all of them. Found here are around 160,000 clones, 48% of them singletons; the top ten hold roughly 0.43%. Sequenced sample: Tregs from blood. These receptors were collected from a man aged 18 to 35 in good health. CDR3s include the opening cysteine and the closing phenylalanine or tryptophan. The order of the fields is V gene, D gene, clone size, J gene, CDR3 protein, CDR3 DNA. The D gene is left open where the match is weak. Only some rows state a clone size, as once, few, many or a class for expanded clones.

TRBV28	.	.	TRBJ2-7	CASATVGTYEQYF	TGTGCCAGCGCGACAGTAGGAACCTACGAGCAGTACTTC
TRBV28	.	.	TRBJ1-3	CASSTPPGTQGNTIYF	TGTGCCAGCAGTACACCCCCCGGGACACAAGGAAACACCATATATTTT
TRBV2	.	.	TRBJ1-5	CASRIPSSNQPQHF	TGTGCCAGCCGTATCCCTTCCTCCAATCAGCCCCAGCATTTT
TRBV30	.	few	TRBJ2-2	CAWSDNRAGELFF	TGTGCCTGGAGTGACAACAGGGCGGGGGAGCTGTTTTTT
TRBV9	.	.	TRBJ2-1	CASSVAGDWHEQFF	TGTGCCAGCAGCGTAGCGGGAGACTGGCATGAGCAGTTCTTC
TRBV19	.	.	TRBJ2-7	CASSTLDRTRTYEQYF	TGTGCCAGTAGTACCTTAGACAGGACGAGAACCTACGAGCAGTACTTC
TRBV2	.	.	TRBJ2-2	CASSARTTATGELFF	TGTGCCAGCAGTGCTAGGACAACGGCCACCGGGGAGCTGTTTTTT
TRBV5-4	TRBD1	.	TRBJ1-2	CASSPGTGWGYGYTF	TGTGCCAGCAGCCCAGGGACAGGGTGGGGCTATGGCTACACCTTC
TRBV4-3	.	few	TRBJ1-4	CASSQATGAFAEKLFF	TGCGCCAGCAGCCAAGCAACGGGAGCCTTCGCAGAAAAACTGTTTTTT
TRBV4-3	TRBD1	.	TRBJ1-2	CASSRRTGYGYTF	TGCGCCAGCAGCCGGCGGACAGGCTATGGCTACACCTTC
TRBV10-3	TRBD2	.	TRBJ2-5	CAISPGLAGGWGETQYF	TGTGCCATCAGTCCGGGACTAGCGGGGGGTTGGGGAGAGACCCAGTACTTC
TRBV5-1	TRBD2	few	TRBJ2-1	CASSLISLAGYNEQFF	TGCGCCAGCAGCTTGATTTCCCTAGCGGGCTACAATGAGCAGTTCTTC
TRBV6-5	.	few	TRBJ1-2	CASRPLGAGYTF	TGTGCCAGCAGACCCTTGGGGGCAGGCTACACCTTC
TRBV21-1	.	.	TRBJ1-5	CASSIQGYNQPQHF	TGTGCCAGCAGCATACAGGGTTATAATCAGCCCCAGCATTTT
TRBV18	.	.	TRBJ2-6	CASSSPTGSGANVLTF	TGTGCCAGCTCATCACCTACAGGCTCTGGGGCCAACGTCCTGACTTTC
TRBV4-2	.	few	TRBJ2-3	CASSQFSGTDTQYF	TGTGCCAGCAGCCAATTCAGCGGCACAGATACGCAGTATTTT
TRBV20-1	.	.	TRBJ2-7	CSVPGSYEQYF	TGCAGTGTTCCAGGGTCCTACGAGCAGTACTTC
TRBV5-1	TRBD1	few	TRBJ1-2	CASRSGTGEGIYGYTF	TGCGCCAGCAGATCCGGGACAGGCGAAGGGATCTATGGCTACACCTTC
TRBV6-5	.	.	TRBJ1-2	CASSGGPLTYGYTF	TGTGCCAGCAGCGGAGGCCCCCTCACCTATGGCTACACCTTC
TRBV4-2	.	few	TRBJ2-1	CASSQDGRNYNEQFF	TGTGCCAGCAGCCAAGATGGCAGGAACTACAATGAGCAGTTCTTC
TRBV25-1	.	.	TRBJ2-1	CASSLSAVWAEQFF	TGTGCCAGCAGCCTTTCAGCGGTTTGGGCTGAGCAGTTCTTC
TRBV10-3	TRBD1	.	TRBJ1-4	CAIRGDRGSEKLFF	TGTGCCATCAGAGGGGACAGGGGGAGTGAAAAACTGTTTTTT
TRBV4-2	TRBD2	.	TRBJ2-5	CASSLAGGQETQYF	TGTGCCAGCAGCTTAGCGGGGGGCCAGGAGACCCAGTACTTC
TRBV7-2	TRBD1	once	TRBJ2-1	CASSSQGAGEQFF	TGTGCCAGCAGCTCACAGGGGGCAGGCGAGCAGTTCTTC
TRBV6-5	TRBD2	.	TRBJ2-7	CASSYGAGGTYEQYF	TGTGCCAGCAGTTACGGAGCGGGGGGTACCTACGAGCAGTACTTC
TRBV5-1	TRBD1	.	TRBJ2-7	CASSGGQGYEQYF	TGCGCCAGCAGCGGGGGACAGGGCTACGAGCAGTACTTC
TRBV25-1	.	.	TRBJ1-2	CASSESREYGYTF	TGTGCCAGCAGTGAATCCCGCGAATATGGCTACACCTTC
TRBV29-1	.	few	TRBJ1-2	CSVFGGYGYTF	TGCAGCGTTTTCGGGGGCTATGGCTACACCTTC
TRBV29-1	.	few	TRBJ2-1	CSVVGRVFEQFF	TGCAGCGTTGTAGGCAGGGTTTTTGAGCAGTTCTTC
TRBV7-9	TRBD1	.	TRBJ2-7	CASSRTGYVEQYF	TGTGCCAGCAGCAGGACAGGTTACGTCGAGCAGTACTTC
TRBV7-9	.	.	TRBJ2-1	CASSLVGPRPHNEQFF	TGTGCCAGCAGCTTAGTGGGCCCCCGTCCCCACAATGAGCAGTTCTTC
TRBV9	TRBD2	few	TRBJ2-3	CASSVGGGGAGDTQYF	TGTGCCAGCAGCGTAGGGGGCGGGGGGGCTGGAGATACGCAGTATTTT
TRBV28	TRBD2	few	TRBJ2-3	CASRPFGGRTSSTDTQYF	TGTGCCAGCAGACCCTTTGGCGGGAGGACTTCTAGCACAGATACGCAGTATTTT
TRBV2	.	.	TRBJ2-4	CASSRTHKNIQYF	TGTGCCAGCAGCCGAACTCACAAAAACATTCAGTACTTC
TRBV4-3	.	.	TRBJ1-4	CASSQDADSRNEKLFF	TGCGCCAGCAGCCAAGATGCGGACAGCCGAAATGAAAAACTGTTTTTT
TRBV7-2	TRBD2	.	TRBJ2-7	CASSLGGGLAGVEQYF	TGTGCCAGCAGCTTAGGGGGGGGACTAGCGGGAGTCGAGCAGTACTTC
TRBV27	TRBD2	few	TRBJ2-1	CASRASGRRNEQFF	TGTGCCAGTCGAGCTAGCGGGAGGCGAAATGAGCAGTTCTTC
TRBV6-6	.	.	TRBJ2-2	CASTSLRTGELFF	TGTGCCAGCACTTCACTACGGACCGGGGAGCTGTTTTTT
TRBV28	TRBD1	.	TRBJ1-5	CASSFSRGRGNQPQHF	TGTGCCAGCAGTTTTTCCAGGGGGCGCGGCAATCAGCCCCAGCATTTT
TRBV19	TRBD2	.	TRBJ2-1	CASRRTSGRAQYNEQFF	TGTGCCAGTAGGCGGACTAGCGGGAGGGCTCAGTACAATGAGCAGTTCTTC
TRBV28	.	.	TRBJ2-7	CASSFSGWDEQYF	TGTGCCAGCAGTTTTTCAGGGTGGGACGAGCAGTACTTC
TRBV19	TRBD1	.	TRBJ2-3	CASSSAGQGRGDTQYF	TGTGCCAGTAGCTCAGCGGGACAGGGGCGAGGAGATACGCAGTATTTT
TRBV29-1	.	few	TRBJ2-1	CSVPRVKEQFF	TGCAGCGTCCCCAGGGTGAAGGAGCAGTTCTTC
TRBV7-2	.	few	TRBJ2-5	CASSLVYSQETQYF	TGTGCCAGCAGCTTAGTGTACAGCCAAGAGACCCAGTACTTC
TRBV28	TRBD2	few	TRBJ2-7	CASRETSWEYYEQYF	TGTGCCAGCAGAGAGACTAGCTGGGAGTACTACGAGCAGTACTTC
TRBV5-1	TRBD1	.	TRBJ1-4	CASSPQGGKLFF	TGCGCCAGCAGCCCTCAGGGGGGAAAACTGTTTTTT